These T cell receptor beta chains were read from a single sample in a study of identical twins. One entry per CDR3 protein, called by TCRdb with MiXCR from the 5' RACE reads. The sample contains more than 400,000 distinct CDR3 sequences, around 15% of which appear only once. The same data also went into a second study, on yellow fever vaccine responses in identical twins.

The specimen sequenced was CD4+ T cells sorted from blood. The receptors originated from a woman aged 18-29 years in good health. Each CDR3 is given with its conserved first and last residue. A D gene is named only where the DNA matches it firmly. Clone size appears in some rows only: once, few, many, or a class for an expanded clone.

v_call	clone_size	d_call	j_call	cdr3_aa	cdr3_nt
TRBV7-8	.	TRBD2	TRBJ2-2	CASSLRGAGGPATGELFF	TGTGCCAGCAGCTTAAGGGGAGCGGGAGGGCCGGCCACCGGGGAGCTGTTTTTT
TRBV19	.	.	TRBJ2-4	CASKRWQGEDIQYF	TGTGCCAGTAAACGGTGGCAAGGGGAGGACATTCAGTACTTC
TRBV3-1	few	.	TRBJ1-5	CASSQGSGGQPQHF	TGTGCCAGCAGCCAAGGAAGCGGGGGACAGCCCCAGCATTTT
TRBV6-1	.	TRBD2	TRBJ2-7	CASSGLAGSSYEQYF	TGTGCCAGCAGTGGACTAGCGGGGAGCTCCTACGAGCAGTACTTC
TRBV19	.	.	TRBJ2-1	CASSILQAWGSYNEQFF	TGTGCCAGTAGTATACTCCAAGCTTGGGGGTCCTACAATGAGCAGTTCTTC
TRBV24-1	.	.	TRBJ2-1	CAAGGRRNEQFF	TGTGCCGCAGGGGGGCGCCGGAATGAGCAGTTCTTC
TRBV4-1	.	.	TRBJ2-5	CASSQIGGETQYF	TGCGCCAGCAGCCAAATCGGGGGTGAGACCCAGTACTTC
TRBV12-3/TRBV12-4	.	TRBD1	TRBJ1-5	CASSLDRGLNQPQHF	TGTGCCAGCAGTTTAGACAGGGGACTGAATCAGCCCCAGCATTTT
TRBV5-5	.	.	TRBJ2-2	CASSLYPGMVGNTGELFF	TGTGCCAGCAGCTTGTATCCAGGGATGGTGGGGAACACCGGGGAGCTGTTTTTT
TRBV6-2/TRBV6-3	.	.	TRBJ2-5	CASSYSWRGRETQYF	TGTGCCAGCAGTTACTCGTGGAGGGGCAGAGAGACCCAGTACTTC
TRBV12-3/TRBV12-4	few	.	TRBJ1-1	CASTKGGTEAFF	TGTGCCAGCACCAAAGGGGGCACTGAAGCTTTCTTT
TRBV5-1	.	.	TRBJ1-2	CASSLEPGEGYTF	TGCGCCAGCAGCCTGGAGCCCGGGGAGGGCTACACCTTC
TRBV7-9	.	.	TRBJ2-7	CASSTPGLLRYEQYF	TGTGCCAGCAGCACCCCGGGACTTCTAAGATACGAGCAGTACTTC
TRBV7-2	.	.	TRBJ1-5	CASSLGPGELGPQHF	TGTGCCAGCAGCTTAGGGCCAGGGGAGTTGGGACCCCAGCATTTT
TRBV24-1	few	.	TRBJ2-3	CATRSRANTDTQYF	TGTGCCACCAGATCCAGGGCGAACACAGATACGCAGTATTTT
TRBV3-1	many	TRBD2	TRBJ2-2	CASSHRLAGRTGELFF	TGTGCCAGCAGCCATCGACTAGCGGGGCGTACCGGGGAGCTGTTTTTT
TRBV29-1	.	.	TRBJ2-3	CSVASGAPDTQYF	TGCAGCGTTGCTTCAGGGGCGCCAGATACGCAGTATTTT
TRBV18	.	TRBD2	TRBJ2-1	CASSPGLEAHNEQFF	TGTGCCAGCTCACCGGGACTAGAGGCTCACAATGAGCAGTTCTTC
TRBV5-1	.	.	TRBJ1-1	CASSLPGSQTEAFF	TGCGCCAGCAGCTTGCCAGGGAGCCAAACTGAAGCTTTCTTT
TRBV5-1	many	.	TRBJ2-1	CASRIAEPNNEQFF	TGCGCCAGCAGGATAGCGGAGCCGAACAATGAGCAGTTCTTC
TRBV7-2	few	TRBD1	TRBJ1-1	CASSLHPGQLSEAFF	TGTGCCAGCAGCTTACACCCGGGACAGCTATCTGAAGCTTTCTTT
TRBV10-3	many	TRBD2	TRBJ2-7	CAISESTGTSIRYF	TGTGCCATCAGTGAGTCGACTGGGACTAGCATTCGGTACTTC
TRBV24-1	many	TRBD1	TRBJ1-2	CATSDYGTETVHGYTF	TGTGCCACCAGTGATTACGGGACAGAAACAGTTCATGGCTACACCTTC
TRBV7-2	few	.	TRBJ2-6	CASSLAVWQGGRHSGANVLTF	TGTGCCAGCAGCTTAGCGGTTTGGCAGGGGGGAAGGCACTCTGGGGCCAACGTCCTGACTTTC
TRBV28	.	.	TRBJ2-3	CASSLTPTATDTQYF	TGTGCCAGCAGTTTGACCCCGACAGCCACAGATACGCAGTATTTT
TRBV20-1	.	.	TRBJ2-3	CSARRGYFTDTQYF	TGCAGTGCTAGGCGGGGCTATTTCACAGATACGCAGTATTTT
TRBV5-1	few	.	TRBJ1-1	CASSPYRVSNGTEAFF	TGCGCCAGCAGCCCCTACCGGGTTTCGAACGGCACTGAAGCTTTCTTT
TRBV15	few	TRBD2	TRBJ2-7	CATSRGGGPYEQYF	TGTGCCACCAGCAGAGGGGGAGGGCCCTACGAGCAGTACTTC
TRBV5-1	few	.	TRBJ2-5	CASKQTTSQETQYF	TGCGCCAGCAAACAGACTACATCTCAAGAGACCCAGTACTTC
TRBV11-2	few	.	TRBJ2-1	CASNPRARDNEQFF	TGTGCCAGCAACCCACGGGCGCGAGACAATGAGCAGTTCTTC
TRBV7-2	few	.	TRBJ2-5	CASSSGGRGTQYF	TGTGCCAGCAGCTCCGGGGGTCGGGGGACCCAGTACTTC
TRBV24-1	.	TRBD2	TRBJ2-1	CATSDSSGQSGTRGNEQFF	TGTGCCACCAGTGATTCCTCAGGACAGAGCGGGACTAGAGGCAATGAGCAGTTCTTC
TRBV5-1	many	.	TRBJ2-1	CASSPERGVTEQFF	TGCGCCAGCAGCCCGGAGAGGGGGGTCACTGAGCAGTTCTTC
TRBV4-2	few	TRBD2	TRBJ2-4	CASSKGLAGVEGAKNIQYF	TGTGCCAGCAGCAAGGGACTAGCGGGAGTAGAAGGAGCCAAAAACATTCAGTACTTC
TRBV5-1	.	.	TRBJ2-7	CASSLTTSRVGEQYF	TGCGCCAGCAGCTTAACCACTTCGAGGGTGGGCGAGCAGTACTTC
TRBV10-3	.	.	TRBJ2-2	CAIRERDVRAGELFF	TGTGCCATCAGAGAAAGGGACGTTAGAGCCGGGGAGCTGTTTTTT
TRBV12-3/TRBV12-4	few	TRBD2	TRBJ2-7	CASRSSGTLREQYF	TGTGCCAGCAGATCTAGCGGGACTTTGCGAGAGCAGTACTTC